This TCR beta chain was profiled in a study of T cell changes during pregnancy in multiple sclerosis. Profiled with immunoSEQ multiplex PCR; TCRdb holds only in-frame clones, not every one. The table lists about 47,000 clones, 93% of them singletons. Germline CDR1 and CDR2: LNHDA and SQIVND (reference sequence). Trimming cost V 6 bases and J 4 bases; bases outside gene matches: 17. This CDR3 is 17 amino acids long. The chain uses TRBV19 and TRBJ1-1; TRBD1 aligns across 7 bases. This material consisted of peripheral blood, taken in the second trimester of pregnancy. This receptor was obtained from a female donor with multiple sclerosis, enrolled in a pregnancy study. CDR3 sequence reads: CASSLVTGVHMGTEAFF. For the CDR3, the DNA is TGTGCCAGTAGCCTAGTCACAGGGGTGCATATGGGCACTGAAGCTTTCTTT.